The sequence of this TCR beta chain was determined in a study of T-cell memory formation after mild COVID-19. Study-wide results and caveats: Several responding clones turned up in pre-infection memory, indicating that cross-reactive memory may have taken part.

This clonotype was observed a handful of times. The antigen remains unidentified. J lost 0 bases, V lost 0 bases, and 12 bases had no gene match. CDR1 MNHNY and CDR2 SVGAGI come from the germline V gene (reference sequence). The CDR3 is 19 residues long. MiXCR, run by TCRdb on the 5' RACE reads, gives a single entry per CDR3 protein. The sample lists around 200,000 distinct CDR3 sequences; over 9.5% were seen once. The receptor comes from a man in his late teens or twenties who had mild COVID-19 (a few samples of this study predate the infection). Cell type and time point are not known. V usage is TRBV6-6 and J usage is TRBJ2-3; 7 bases map to TRBD2. Input material: PBMCs or a T cell subset sorted from them (not recorded which). CDR3 protein: CASSYSKGTTPTSTDTQYF. DNA for the CDR3: TGTGCCAGCAGTTACTCGAAGGGGACTACGCCGACTAGCACAGATACGCAGTATTTT.